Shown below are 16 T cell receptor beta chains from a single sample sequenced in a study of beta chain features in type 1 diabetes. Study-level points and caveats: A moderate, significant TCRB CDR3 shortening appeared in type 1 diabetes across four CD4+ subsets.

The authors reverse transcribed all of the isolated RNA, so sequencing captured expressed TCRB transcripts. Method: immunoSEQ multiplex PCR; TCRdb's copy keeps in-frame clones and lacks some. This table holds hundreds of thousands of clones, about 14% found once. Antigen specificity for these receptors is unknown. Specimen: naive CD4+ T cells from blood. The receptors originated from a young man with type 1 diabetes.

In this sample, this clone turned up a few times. CDR3 coding DNA: TGTGCCAGCAGGACGAGACAGGGCGAAAACATTCAGTACTTC. This sequence encodes CASRTRQGENIQYF. V is TRBV6-1 and J is TRBJ2-4; 7 nucleotides match TRBD1. This CDR3 has 14 residues. In germline, CDR1 is MNHNS, CDR2 SASEGT. The junction had 7 bases not matched to a gene; V was cut back by 6 bases and J by 5 bases.

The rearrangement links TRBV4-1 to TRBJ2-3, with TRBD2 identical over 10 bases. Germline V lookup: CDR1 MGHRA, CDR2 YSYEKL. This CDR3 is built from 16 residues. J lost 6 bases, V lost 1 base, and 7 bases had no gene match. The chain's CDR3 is CASSQVGLAGVDTQYF. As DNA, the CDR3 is TGCGCCAGCAGCCAAGTCGGGCTAGCGGGAGTCGATACGCAGTATTTT.

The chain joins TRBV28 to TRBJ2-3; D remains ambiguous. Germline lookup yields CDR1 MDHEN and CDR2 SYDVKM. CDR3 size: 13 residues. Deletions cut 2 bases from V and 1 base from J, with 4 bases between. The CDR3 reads CASSLSGTDTQYF. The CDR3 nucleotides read TGTGCCAGCAGTTTAAGCGGCACAGATACGCAGTATTTT.

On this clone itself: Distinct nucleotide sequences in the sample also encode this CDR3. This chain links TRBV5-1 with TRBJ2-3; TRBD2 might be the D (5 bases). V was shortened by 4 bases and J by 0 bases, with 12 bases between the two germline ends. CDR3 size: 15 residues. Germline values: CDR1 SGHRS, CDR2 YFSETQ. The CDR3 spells CASSLGGGSTDTQYF. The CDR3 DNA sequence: TGCGCCAGCAGCCTCGGCGGCGGGAGCACAGATACGCAGTATTTT.

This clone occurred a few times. CDR3 DNA sequence: TGCGCCAGCAGCCAGCCCGGGACCGGCGTACGACGGACCCAGTACTTC. Its protein is CASSQPGTGVRRTQYF. The genes are TRBV4-1 and TRBJ2-5; D possibly uses TRBD1 or TRBD2 (5 bases each). Germline CDR1 and CDR2: MGHRA and YSYEKL. This CDR3 comprises 16 residues. V was pared by 3 bases and J by 7 bases, with 21 bases between.

CDR3 sequence: CASSTRTGSYEQYF. The CDR3, as DNA: TGTGCCAGCAGTACCAGGACAGGGAGCTACGAGCAGTACTTC. The V gene is TRBV2, the J gene TRBJ2-7; TRBD1 agrees at 8 bases. This CDR3 is built from 14 residues. With V trimmed by 5 bases and J by 3 bases, 6 bases remained unmatched. Germline V CDR1 and CDR2: SNHLY, FYNNEI. The whole variable domain, remainder taken from reference TRBV2 and TRBJ2-7, is EPEVTQTPSHQVTQMGQEVILRCVPISNHLYFYWYRQILGQKVEFLVSFYNNEISEKSEIFDDQFSVERPDGSNFTLKIRSTKLEDSAMYFCASSTRTGSYEQYFGPGTRLTVT.

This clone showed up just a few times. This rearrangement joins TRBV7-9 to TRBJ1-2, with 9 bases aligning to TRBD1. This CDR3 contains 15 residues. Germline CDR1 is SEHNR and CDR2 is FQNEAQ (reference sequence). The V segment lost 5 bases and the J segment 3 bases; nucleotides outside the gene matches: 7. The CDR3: CASSKQTGGDYGYTF. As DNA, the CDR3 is TGTGCCAGCAGCAAACAGACAGGGGGGGACTATGGCTACACCTTC.

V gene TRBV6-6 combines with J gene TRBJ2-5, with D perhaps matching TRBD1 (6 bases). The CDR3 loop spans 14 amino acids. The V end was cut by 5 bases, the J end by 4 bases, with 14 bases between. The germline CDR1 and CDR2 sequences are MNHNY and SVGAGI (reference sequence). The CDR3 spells CASSKTGGGETQYF. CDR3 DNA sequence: TGTGCCAGCAGTAAGACAGGAGGAGGAGAGACCCAGTACTTC.

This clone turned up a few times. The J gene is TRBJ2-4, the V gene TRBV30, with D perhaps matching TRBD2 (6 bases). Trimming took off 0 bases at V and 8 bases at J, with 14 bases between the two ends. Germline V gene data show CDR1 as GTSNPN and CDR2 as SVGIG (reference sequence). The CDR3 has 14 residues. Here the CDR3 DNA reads TGTGCCTGGAGTGTACAAACGGGAGTCGACATTCAGTACTTC. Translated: CAWSVQTGVDIQYF.

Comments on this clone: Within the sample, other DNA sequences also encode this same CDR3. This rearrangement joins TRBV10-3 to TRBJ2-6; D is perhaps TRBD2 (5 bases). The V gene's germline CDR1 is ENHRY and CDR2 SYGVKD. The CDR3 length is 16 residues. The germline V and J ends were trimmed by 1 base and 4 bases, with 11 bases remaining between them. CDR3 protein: CAISELGVTGANVLTF. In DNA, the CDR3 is TGTGCCATCAGTGAGTTGGGAGTTACGGGGGCCAACGTCCTGACTTTC.

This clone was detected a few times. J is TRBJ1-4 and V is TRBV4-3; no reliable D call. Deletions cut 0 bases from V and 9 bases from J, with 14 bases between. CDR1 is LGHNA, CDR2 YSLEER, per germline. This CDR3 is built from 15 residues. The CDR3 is CASSQELNERKKLFF. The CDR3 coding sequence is TGCGCCAGCAGCCAAGAACTGAACGAAAGGAAAAAACTGTTTTTT.

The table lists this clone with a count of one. CDR3 nucleotides: TGTGCCAGCAGCGTACTGCAGGGAAACACCGGGGAGCTGTTTTTT. Amino acid sequence: CASSVLQGNTGELFF. The J gene is TRBJ2-2, the V gene TRBV9; tentatively, D is TRBD1 (5 bases). The CDR3 consists of 15 residues. Trimming left V 1 base short and J 2 bases short, with 9 bases between. Per germline, CDR1 SGDLS and CDR2 YYNGEE.

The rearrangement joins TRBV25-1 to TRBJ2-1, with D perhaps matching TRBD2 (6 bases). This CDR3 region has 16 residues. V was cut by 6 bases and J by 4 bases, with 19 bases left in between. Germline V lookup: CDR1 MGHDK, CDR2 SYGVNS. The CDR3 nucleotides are TGTGCCAGCAGCAAGACCCGGGACTCCTTATACAATGAGCAGTTCTTC. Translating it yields CASSKTRDSLYNEQFF.

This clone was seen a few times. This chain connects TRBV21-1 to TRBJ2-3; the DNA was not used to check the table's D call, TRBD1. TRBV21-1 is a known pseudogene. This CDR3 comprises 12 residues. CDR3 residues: CAPYRDPDTQYF. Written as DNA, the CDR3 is TGTGCCCCTTACAGGGACCCAGATACGCAGTATTTT.

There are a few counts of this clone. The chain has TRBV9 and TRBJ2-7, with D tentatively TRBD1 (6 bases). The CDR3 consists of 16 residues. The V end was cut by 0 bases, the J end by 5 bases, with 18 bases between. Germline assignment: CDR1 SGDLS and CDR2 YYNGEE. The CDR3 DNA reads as TGTGCCAGCAGCGTAGCGGTCACGAAGGGGGTCGACGAGCAGTACTTC. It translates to CASSVAVTKGVDEQYF.

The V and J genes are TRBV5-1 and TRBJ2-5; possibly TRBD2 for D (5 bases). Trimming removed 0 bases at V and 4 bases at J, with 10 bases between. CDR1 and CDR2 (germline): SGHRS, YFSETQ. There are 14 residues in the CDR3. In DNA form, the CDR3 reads TGCGCCAGCAGCTTGGAGGCTAGCAGAGAGACCCAGTACTTC. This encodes CASSLEASRETQYF.